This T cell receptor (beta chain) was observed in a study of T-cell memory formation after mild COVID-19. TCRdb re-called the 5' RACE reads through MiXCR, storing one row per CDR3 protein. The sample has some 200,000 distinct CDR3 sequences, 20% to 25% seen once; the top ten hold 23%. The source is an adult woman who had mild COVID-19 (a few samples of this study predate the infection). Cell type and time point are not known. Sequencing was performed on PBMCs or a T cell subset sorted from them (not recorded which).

In nucleotides, the CDR3 is TGCAGCCCCGACGGTCTTGGGACGGCGCTCGGGGCCAACGTCCTGACTTTC. Residues: CSPDGLGTALGANVLTF. V usage is TRBV29-1 and J usage is TRBJ2-6; D may be TRBD1 or TRBD2 (5 bases each). The germline CDR1 and CDR2 sequences are SQVTM and ANQGSEA. The V and J ends lost 8 bases and 4 bases respectively, with 24 bases between them. The CDR3 consists of 17 residues.